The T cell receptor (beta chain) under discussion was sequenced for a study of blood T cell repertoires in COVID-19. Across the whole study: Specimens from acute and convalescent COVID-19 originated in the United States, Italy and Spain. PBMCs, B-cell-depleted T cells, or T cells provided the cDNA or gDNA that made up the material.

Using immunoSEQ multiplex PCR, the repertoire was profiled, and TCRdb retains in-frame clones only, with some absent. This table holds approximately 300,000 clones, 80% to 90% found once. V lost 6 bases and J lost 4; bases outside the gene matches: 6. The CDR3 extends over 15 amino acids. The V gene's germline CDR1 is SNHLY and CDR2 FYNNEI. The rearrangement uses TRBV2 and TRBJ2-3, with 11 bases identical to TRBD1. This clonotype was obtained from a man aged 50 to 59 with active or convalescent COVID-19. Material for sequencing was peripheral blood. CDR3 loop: CASRGTGGAADTQYF. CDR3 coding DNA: TGTGCCAGCAGGGGGACAGGGGGGGCGGCAGATACGCAGTATTTT.